The sample holds a few counts of the clone carrying this T cell receptor (beta chain). The antigen remains undetermined. This sample was included in a study of CD8+ T cells in alopecia areata. Study information: Treated patients were dosed with oral tofacitinib, taking 5 to 10 mg twice daily. By percentage of affected scalp area, the severity of treated patients was scored.

Trimming shortened V by 8 bases and J by 0 bases, and 13 bases separated the two germline ends. CDR3 length equals 14 residues. CDR1 is MNHEY, CDR2 SVGAGI, per germline. RNA was extracted and reverse transcribed into cDNA as the sequencing template. Produced via immunoSEQ multiplex PCR; TCRdb's table is partial and in-frame only. This sample has about 200,000 clones, with roughly two fifths found just once. Sample treatment: oral pan-JAK inhibitor, 5-10 mg twice daily. Peripheral blood samples and lesional scalp punch biopsies were obtained from alopecia areata patients. Study conclusions and caveats: Scalp sequencing also captures normal skin's resident alphabeta T cells.

The input for sequencing was CD4+ T cells sorted from blood, taken at roughly week 30, from a patient treated with tofacitinib. The V gene is TRBV6-5, the J gene TRBJ1-1; D is unclear. This receptor was taken from a human donor with alopecia areata. The CDR3 protein is CASYSPGMNTEAFF. DNA for the CDR3: TGTGCCAGCTATTCCCCCGGCATGAACACTGAAGCTTTCTTT.